The 12 T cell receptor beta chains listed next were all sequenced from one sample in a study of blood T cells in healthy people across ages. It was with a sample-barcoded 5' primer and a J-beta primer mix that a second PCR of about 7 to 12 cycles was run. TCRdb recomputed calls from the 5' RACE reads with MiXCR, one row per CDR3 protein. The sample contains over 950,000 distinct CDR3 sequences, around two fifths of which appear only once. The sample comprised blood. These receptor sequences come from a man aged 18 to 29 in good health.

This clonotype is a singleton in its sample. At one boundary the junction diverges from the germline segment, which might be a read error. This chain links TRBV9 with TRBJ1-2, with D hard to call. The CDR3 runs 14 residues. The V gene's germline CDR1 is SGDLS and CDR2 YYNGEE. CDR3 coding DNA: TGTGCCTGCAGCGTAGGGTCCCCTAACTATGGCTACACCTTC. This encodes CACSVGSPNYGYTF.

The genes are TRBV20-1 and TRBJ1-3; the D gene is possibly TRBD1 (5 bases). In germline, CDR1 is DFQATT, CDR2 SNEGSKA (reference sequence). The CDR3 spans 14 residues. V lost 3 bases to trimming and J lost 0 bases, with 9 bases between them. As DNA, the CDR3 is TGCAGTGCTAGGGGACGAAGCTCTGGAAACACCATATATTTT. The encoded protein is CSARGRSSGNTIYF.

There are a few counts of this clonotype. The gene calls are TRBV27 and TRBJ2-3, with 9 bases identical to TRBD1. The J segment lost 4 bases and the V segment lost 5 bases, leaving 13 bases of the junction unmatched. This CDR3 has 17 residues. Per the germline V gene, CDR1 is MNHEY and CDR2 is SMNVEV (reference sequence). CDR3 nucleotides: TGTGCCAGCAGTGAGAGAGAACGGACAGGGGCCGCAGATACGCAGTATTTT. Its translation is CASSERERTGAADTQYF.

A few counts support this clonotype. The chain recombines TRBV10-3 with TRBJ2-5, with D possibly called TRBD1 or TRBD2 (5 bases each). Germline lookup yields CDR1 ENHRY and CDR2 SYGVKD. The CDR3 totals 14 residues. Trimming pared 2 bases from V and 5 bases from J, leaving 12 bases between. CDR3 DNA sequence: TGTGCCATCAGTGAGAGGCAGGGACGGGAGACCCAGTACTTC. Its protein is CAISERQGRETQYF.

This clonotype came up once. The V and J genes are TRBV20-1 and TRBJ2-5; either TRBD1 or TRBD2 may fit D (5 bases each). CDR3 size: 10 residues. V lost 5 bases, J lost 5 bases, and 6 bases lay in between. Looked up from germline, CDR1 is DFQATT and CDR2 is SNEGSKA (reference sequence). The CDR3 region has the DNA TGCAGTGCTTGGGGGGAGACCCAGTACTTC. Protein: CSAWGETQYF.

The chain is built from TRBV27 and TRBJ1-1; D is uncertain. The CDR3 has 15 amino acids. The ends were cut back, 5 bases at V and 0 bases at J, with 13 bases in the middle. Looked up from germline, CDR1 is MNHEY and CDR2 is SMNVEV (reference sequence). The chain's CDR3 is CASSITPGVNTEAFF. Written as DNA, the CDR3 is TGTGCCAGCAGTATAACTCCGGGAGTGAACACTGAAGCTTTCTTT.

This clonotype was seen more than once but under ten times. The gene calls are TRBV7-8 and TRBJ2-7; D might be TRBD1 (5 bases). This CDR3 region has 15 residues. Trimming took 5 bases from V and 1 from J, leaving 15 bases between them. Germline loops: CDR1 SGHVS, CDR2 FQNEAQ. The CDR3 loop reads CASSTSPGLSYEQYF. The CDR3 DNA sequence: TGTGCCAGCAGCACAAGTCCAGGGTTATCCTACGAGCAGTACTTC.

V gene TRBV9 combines with J gene TRBJ2-5; D may be TRBD2 (5 bases). The J call may be incorrect, as the DNA end agrees better with TRBJ2-7. There are 14 residues in the CDR3. Germline CDR1 is SGDLS and CDR2 is YYNGEE. DNA for the CDR3: TGTGCCAGCAGCGTAGGAGGGTCGATGAGCGAGCAGTACTTC. Amino acid sequence: CASSVGGSMSEQYF.

This clonotype was found a few times. The chain is built from TRBV14 and TRBJ2-3; D not resolved. This CDR3 comprises 13 residues. Germline CDR1 reads SGHDN; CDR2 reads FVKESK. The V end was cut by 2 bases, the J end by 9 bases, with 12 bases between. The CDR3 region is CASSQSSSITQYF. CDR3 in DNA: TGTGCCAGCAGCCAATCTTCCTCAATCACGCAGTATTTT.

This clonotype was counted at least ten times. V gene TRBV29-1 combines with J gene TRBJ1-2; D is undetermined. V was cut by 2 bases and J by 8 bases, with 12 bases left in between. Germline V gene data show CDR1 as SQVTM and CDR2 as ANQGSEA. This CDR3 is 12 amino acids long. The CDR3 sequence is CSVETLMEGYTF. DNA of the CDR3: TGCAGCGTTGAAACCCTGATGGAAGGCTACACCTTC.

This clonotype occurred a few times. This rearrangement joins TRBV6-6 to TRBJ1-2, with a possible D match to TRBD1 (5 bases). From germline, CDR1 is MNHNY and CDR2 SVGAGI (reference sequence). The CDR3 length is 12 residues. Trimming cost V 8 bases and J 2 bases, with 9 bases left between them. The CDR3 sequence: CASEEGNYGYTF. The CDR3 coding sequence is TGTGCCAGCGAAGAGGGGAACTATGGCTACACCTTC.

V is TRBV28 and J is TRBJ1-6, with no clear D. The germline V gene encodes CDR1 MDHEN and CDR2 SYDVKM. Trimming stripped 5 bases from V and 0 bases from J, with 8 bases between. This CDR3 is built from 15 residues. Written as DNA, the CDR3 is TGTGCCAGCAGTGACACCTTCTCCTATAATTCACCCCTCCACTTT. Translation: CASSDTFSYNSPLHF.